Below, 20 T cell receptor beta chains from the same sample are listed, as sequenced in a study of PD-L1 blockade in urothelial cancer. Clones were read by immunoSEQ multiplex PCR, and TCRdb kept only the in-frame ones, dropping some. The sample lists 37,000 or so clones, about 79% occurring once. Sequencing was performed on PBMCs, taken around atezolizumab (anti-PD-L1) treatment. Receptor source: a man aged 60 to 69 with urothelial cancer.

The CDR3 DNA reads as TGTGCCAGCAGGACACCTGGACAGGGTTTTAATGAAGCTTTCTTT. It encodes CASRTPGQGFNEAFF. The chain carries TRBV27 and TRBJ1-1; 8 nucleotides align to TRBD1. From germline, CDR1 is MNHEY and CDR2 SMNVEV (reference sequence). V was clipped by 6 bases and J by 7 bases; unmatched bases: 13. CDR3 length equals 15 residues.

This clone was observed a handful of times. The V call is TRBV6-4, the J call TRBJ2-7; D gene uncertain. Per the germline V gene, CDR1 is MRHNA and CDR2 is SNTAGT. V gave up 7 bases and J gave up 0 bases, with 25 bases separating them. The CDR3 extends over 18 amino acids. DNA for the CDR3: TGTGCCAGCAACACAACAACCCGACACCACCTTATCTCCTACGAGCAGTACTTC. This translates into CASNTTTRHHLISYEQYF.

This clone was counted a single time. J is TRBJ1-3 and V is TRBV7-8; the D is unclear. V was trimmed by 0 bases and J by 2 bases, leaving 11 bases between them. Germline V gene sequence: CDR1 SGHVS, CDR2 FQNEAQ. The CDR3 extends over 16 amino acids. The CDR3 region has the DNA TGTGCCAGCAGCTTAGCGGGCACGGTCGCTGGAAACACCATATATTTT. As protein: CASSLAGTVAGNTIYF. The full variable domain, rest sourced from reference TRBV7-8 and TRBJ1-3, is GAGVSQSPRYKVAKRGQDVALRCDPISGHVSLFWYQQALGQGPEFLTYFQNEAQLDKSGLPSDRFFAERPEGSVSTLKIQRTQQEDSAVYLCASSLAGTVAGNTIYFGEGSWLTVV.

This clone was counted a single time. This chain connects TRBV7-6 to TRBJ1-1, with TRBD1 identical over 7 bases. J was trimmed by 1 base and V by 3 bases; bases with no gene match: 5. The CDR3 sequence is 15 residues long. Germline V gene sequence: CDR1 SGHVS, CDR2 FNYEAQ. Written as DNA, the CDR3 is TGTGCCAGCAGCTTGGGGACAGATGCGAACACTGAAGCTTTCTTT. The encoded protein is CASSLGTDANTEAFF.

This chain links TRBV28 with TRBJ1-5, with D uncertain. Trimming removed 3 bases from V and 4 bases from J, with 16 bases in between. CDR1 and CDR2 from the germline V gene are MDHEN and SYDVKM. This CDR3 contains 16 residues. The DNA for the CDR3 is TGTGCCAGCAGTTTGGGAGCCCGGGCCGGGAATCAGCCCCAGCATTTT. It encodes CASSLGARAGNQPQHF.

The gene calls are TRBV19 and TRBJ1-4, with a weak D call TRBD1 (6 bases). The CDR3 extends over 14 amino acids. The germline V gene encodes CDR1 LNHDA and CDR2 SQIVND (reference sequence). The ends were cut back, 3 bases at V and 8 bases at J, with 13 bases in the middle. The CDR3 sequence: CASSISQGREKLFF. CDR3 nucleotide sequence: TGTGCCAGTAGTATTTCCCAGGGGCGAGAAAAACTGTTTTTT.

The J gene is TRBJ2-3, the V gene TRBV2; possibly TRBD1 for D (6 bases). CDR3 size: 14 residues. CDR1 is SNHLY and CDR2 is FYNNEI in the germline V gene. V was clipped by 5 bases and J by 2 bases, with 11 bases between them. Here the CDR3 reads CASSKGQNTDTQYF. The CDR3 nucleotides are TGTGCCAGCAGTAAAGGACAGAACACAGATACGCAGTATTTT.

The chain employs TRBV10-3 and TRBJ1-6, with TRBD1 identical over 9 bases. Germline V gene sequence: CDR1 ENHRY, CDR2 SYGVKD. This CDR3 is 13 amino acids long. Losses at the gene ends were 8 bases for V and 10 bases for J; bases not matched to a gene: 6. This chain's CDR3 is CAIGDRVDSPLHF. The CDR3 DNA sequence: TGTGCCATCGGGGACAGGGTAGACTCACCCCTCCACTTT.

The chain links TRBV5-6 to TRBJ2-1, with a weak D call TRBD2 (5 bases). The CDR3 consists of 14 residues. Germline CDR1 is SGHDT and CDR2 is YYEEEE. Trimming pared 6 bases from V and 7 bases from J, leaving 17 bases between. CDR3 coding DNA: TGTGCCAGCACTCCTACTATGAGGGAAAATGAGCAGTTCTTC. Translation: CASTPTMRENEQFF.

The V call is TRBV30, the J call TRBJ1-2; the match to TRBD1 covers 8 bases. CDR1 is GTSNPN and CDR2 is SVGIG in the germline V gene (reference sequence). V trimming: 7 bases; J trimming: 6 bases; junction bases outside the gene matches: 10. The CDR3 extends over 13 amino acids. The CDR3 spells CASTDRANDGYTF. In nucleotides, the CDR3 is TGTGCCTCGACGGACAGGGCGAACGATGGCTACACCTTC. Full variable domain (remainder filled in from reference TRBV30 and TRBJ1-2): SQTIHQWPATLVQPVGSPLSLECTVEGTSNPNLYWYRQAAGRGLQLLFYSVGIGQISSEVPQNLSASRPQDRQFILSSKKLLLSDSGFYLCASTDRANDGYTFGSGTRLTVV.

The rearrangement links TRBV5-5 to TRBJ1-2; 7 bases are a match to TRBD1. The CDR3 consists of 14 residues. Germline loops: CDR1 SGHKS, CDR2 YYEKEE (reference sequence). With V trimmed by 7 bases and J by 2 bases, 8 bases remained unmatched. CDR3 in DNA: TGTGCCAGCGGATTACAGGGGTGGAACTATGGCTACACCTTC. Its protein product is CASGLQGWNYGYTF. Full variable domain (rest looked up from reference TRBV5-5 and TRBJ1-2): DAGVTQSPTHLIKTRGQQVTLRCSPISGHKSVSWYQQVLGQGPQFIFQYYEKEERGRGNFPDRFSARQFPNYSSELNVNALLLGDSALYLCASGLQGWNYGYTFGSGTRLTVV.

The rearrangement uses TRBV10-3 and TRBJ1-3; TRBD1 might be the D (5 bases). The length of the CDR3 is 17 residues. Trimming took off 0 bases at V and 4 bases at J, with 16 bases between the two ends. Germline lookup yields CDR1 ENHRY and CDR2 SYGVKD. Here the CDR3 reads CAISESIRGRVGNTIYF. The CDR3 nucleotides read TGTGCCATCAGTGAGTCGATACGCGGCAGGGTAGGAAACACCATATATTTT.

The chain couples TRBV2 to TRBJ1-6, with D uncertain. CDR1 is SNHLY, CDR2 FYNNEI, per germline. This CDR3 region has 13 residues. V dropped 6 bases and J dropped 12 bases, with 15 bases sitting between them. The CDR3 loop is CASSMIRPGPLHF. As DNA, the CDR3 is TGTGCCAGCAGCATGATCCGTCCAGGACCCCTCCACTTT.

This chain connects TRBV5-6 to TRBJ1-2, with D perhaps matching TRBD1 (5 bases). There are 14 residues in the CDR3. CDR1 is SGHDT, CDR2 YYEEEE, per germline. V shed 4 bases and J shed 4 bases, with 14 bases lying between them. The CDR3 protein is CASSDPGTTYGYTF. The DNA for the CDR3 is TGTGCCAGCAGCGATCCCGGGACTACCTATGGCTACACCTTC. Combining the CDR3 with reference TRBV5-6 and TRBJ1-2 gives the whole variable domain DAGVTQSPTHLIKTRGQQVTLRCSPKSGHDTVSWYQQALGQGPQFIFQYYEEEERQRGNFPDRFSGHQFPNYSSELNVNALLLGDSALYLCASSDPGTTYGYTFGSGTRLTVV.

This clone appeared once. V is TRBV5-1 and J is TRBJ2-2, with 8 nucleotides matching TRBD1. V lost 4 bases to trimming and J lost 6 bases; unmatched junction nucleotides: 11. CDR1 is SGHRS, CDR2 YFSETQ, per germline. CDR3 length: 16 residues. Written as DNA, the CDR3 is TGCGCCAGCAGCCCATTAGACAGGGGAGAGGCCGGGGAGCTGTTTTTT. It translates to CASSPLDRGEAGELFF.

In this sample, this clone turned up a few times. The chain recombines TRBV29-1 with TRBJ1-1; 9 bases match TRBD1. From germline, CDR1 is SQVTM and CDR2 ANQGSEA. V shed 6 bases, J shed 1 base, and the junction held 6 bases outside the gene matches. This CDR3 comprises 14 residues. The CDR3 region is CSVRTGGENTEAFF. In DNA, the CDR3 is TGCAGCGTGAGAACAGGGGGCGAGAACACTGAAGCTTTCTTT.

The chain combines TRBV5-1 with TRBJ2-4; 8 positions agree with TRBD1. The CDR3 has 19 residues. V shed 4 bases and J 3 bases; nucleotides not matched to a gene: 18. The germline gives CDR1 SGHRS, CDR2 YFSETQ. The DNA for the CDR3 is TGCGCCAGCAGCCTGGGTCCCGGGACAGGTCCCGCGCTCAAAAACATTCAGTACTTC. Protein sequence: CASSLGPGTGPALKNIQYF.

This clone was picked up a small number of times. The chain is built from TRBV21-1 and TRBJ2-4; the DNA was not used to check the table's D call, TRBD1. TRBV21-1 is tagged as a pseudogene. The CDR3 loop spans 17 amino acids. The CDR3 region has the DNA TGTGCCAGCAGCACCAAAGACAGGGTGAGTGTCAAAAACATTCAGTACTTC. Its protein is CASSTKDRVSVKNIQYF.

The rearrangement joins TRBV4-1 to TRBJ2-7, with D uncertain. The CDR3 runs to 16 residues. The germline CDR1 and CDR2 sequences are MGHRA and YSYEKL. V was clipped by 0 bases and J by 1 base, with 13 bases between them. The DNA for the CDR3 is TGCGCCAGCAGCCAAGAAGGCGGTTACGTGTCCTACGAGCAGTACTTC. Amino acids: CASSQEGGYVSYEQYF.

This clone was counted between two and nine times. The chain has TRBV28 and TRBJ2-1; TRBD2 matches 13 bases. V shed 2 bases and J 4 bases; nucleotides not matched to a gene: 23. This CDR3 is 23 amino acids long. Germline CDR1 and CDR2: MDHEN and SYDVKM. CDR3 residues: CASSLSWVSELAGGQKSYNEQFF. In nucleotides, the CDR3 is TGTGCCAGCAGTTTAAGCTGGGTTTCGGAACTAGCGGGGGGGCAAAAAAGTTACAATGAGCAGTTCTTC. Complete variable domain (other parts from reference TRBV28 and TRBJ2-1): DVKVTQSSRYLVKRTGEKVFLECVQDMDHENMFWYRQDPGLGLRLIYFSYDVKMKEKGDIPEGYSVSREKKERFSLILESASTNQTSMYLCASSLSWVSELAGGQKSYNEQFFGPGTRLTVL.